The T cell receptor (beta chain) under discussion was sequenced for a study of relationships among human T cell subsets. Regarding the study as a whole: Across seven subsets, gene usage, CDR3 length and N-additions did not differ significantly.

Subset-specific monoclonal antibody beads were used to isolate T cell subsets. A remark on this clonotype: The antigen remains unidentified.

The T cell receptor alpha and beta CDR3 regions were amplified from mRNA by semiquantitative ARM-PCR. Exponential amplification used communal superprimers after tagged nested gene-specific primers in ARM-PCR. TCRdb reprocessed the multiplex PCR reads with MiXCR, giving one entry per CDR3 protein. The sample holds about 15,000 distinct CDR3 sequences; around three fifths are singletons and the top ten take 35%. Sequenced input: total T cells sorted from blood. This TCR came from a man in his forties in good health.

The CDR3 protein is CASRPDRVGEKLFF. The CDR3 bases are TGTGCCAGCAGACCCGACAGGGTAGGCGAAAAACTGTTTTTT. The chain joins TRBV6-6 to TRBJ1-4, with 7 bases lining up with TRBD1. Germline V gene data show CDR1 as MNHNY and CDR2 as SVGAGI (reference sequence). The CDR3 runs 14 residues. J gave up 8 bases and V 6 bases, and 9 bases lay outside the gene matches.